This TCR beta chain was recovered during a study of blood T cell repertoires in COVID-19. As for the study in general: The United States, Italy and Spain were the sources of the acute and convalescent COVID-19 samples.

Participants, about 18 to 100 years old, spanned around 25 US areas. Researchers sorted participants into cohorts using their self-reported clinical history. Original data processing: Amplification of reference gene primers was used by the study to estimate nucleated cell counts. The data were produced by immunoSEQ multiplex PCR, yet TCRdb's version contains in-frame clones alone and is incomplete. The V and J calls and clone size come from that table; D and trimming were worked out from the DNA. This table holds 330,000 or so clones, approximately 91% found once. Trimming left V 3 bases short and J 2 bases short, with 12 bases between. This CDR3 is 15 amino acids long. Germline CDR1 reads SGDLS; CDR2 reads YYNGEE.

Specimen: PBMCs or T cells enriched from blood (not recorded which). The source is a woman aged 25 to 39 who had been exposed to COVID-19. The gene calls are TRBV9 and TRBJ2-1; tentatively, D is TRBD2 (6 bases). CDR3 region: CASSAGGPAYNEQFF. CDR3 DNA: TGTGCCAGCAGCGCCGGGGGTCCGGCCTACAATGAGCAGTTCTTC.